This TCR beta chain was obtained from a study of Ad26.COV2.S vaccination and SARS-CoV-2 variants. Findings of the study overall: Whether participants received vaccine or placebo, their non-spike TCR breadth was similar.

Concerning this clone itself: Its target is not known.

The treatment is: about 20 received Ad26.COV2.S at low or high dose, single or two shots; roughly 5 received placebo; per-sample allocation not given. Sampling was done on day 63 after the first vaccine or placebo injection. TCRdb keeps only in-frame clones here, not all; method: immunoSEQ multiplex PCR. The profile shows about 680,000 clones, around 90% of them singletons. Germline-derived CDR1 and CDR2 are LGHNA and YNFKEQ. The CDR3 loop spans 16 amino acids. V lost 1 base, J lost 8 bases, and 10 bases stayed unmatched. The gene calls are TRBV4-2 and TRBJ2-2, with TRBD2 matching 7 bases. This receptor was identified in a person between 18 and 59 years old who received the Ad26.COV2.S COVID-19 vaccine or a placebo. The sample was peripheral blood, taken in a trial of Ad26.COV2.S vaccine versus placebo. CDR3 coding DNA: TGTGCCAGCAGCCAAGTGGGCGGGGGTCACGAAGGGGAGCTGTTTTTT. Its translation is CASSQVGGGHEGELFF.